This entry is about one TCR beta chain. This clonotype has only a few counts. No antigen is known for it. Per-nucleotide qualities are absent, and no much larger clonotype sits a single base away. Systemically healthy Caucasian individuals from Russia, some 38 in total and aged about 6 to 95 years, were included as donors. Each donor gave 9 to 10 milliliters of peripheral blood, collected into EDTA-treated Vacutainer tubes. Ficoll-Paque density-gradient centrifugation was used to isolate PBMCs, with at least 6.5 million per sample. Total RNA, at least 6 micrograms per sample, was extracted from PBMCs with Trizol reagent. The percentages of naive CD45RAhigh/CD27high T cells were determined by flow cytometry on a PBMC aliquot from every donor. The sample is drawn from a study of blood T cells in healthy people across ages (dated by TCRdb to the mid-2010s). Turning to the overall study: In model experiments, template switching captured roughly one uniquely barcoded TCR beta cDNA molecule for every two T cells. The study measured age-related changes in TCR beta repertoire diversity using deep sequencing normalized with unique cDNA molecular identifiers. Donors were grouped into four age groups: young (average roughly 15 years), middle-aged (over 35), aged (approximately 67) and long-lived (just over 80). To avoid experimental bias, donors of different ages were distributed randomly across sequencing lanes. The study analyzed two additional independent replicas of 1 million unique cDNA reads from the same blood draw for two donors, one aged 18 to 30 and one aged 80 or older.

Library method: 5' RACE. Sequencing was carried out with an Illumina HiSeq 2500. The second PCR ran for roughly 6 to 11 cycles and used a J-beta primer mix along with a sample-barcoded 5' primer. A template-switch 5' adaptor carrying 12 random nucleotides introduced a unique molecular identifier onto each TCR beta cDNA molecule. At least 2.5 million CDR3-containing paired-end reads were obtained from each sample. All of the RNA was converted into first-strand cDNA using the Mint cDNA synthesis kit, with a TRBC-specific oligonucleotide serving as the primer. Following uracil-DNA glycosylase treatment, a first 18-cycle PCR with universal primers M1SS and BC2_uni_R was performed on all cDNA. The published analysis was carried out like this. For normalization, 1 million high-quality reads were randomly selected from each sample, with every read carrying a distinct molecular identifier. Reads with shared molecular identifiers were discarded instead of being binned into consensus sequences. CDR3 identification, clonotype clustering and error correction used MiTCR with a Q25 quality threshold and the strictest error-elimination algorithm. A nonparametric unseen species model using Euler transformation provided a lower-bound estimate of total TCR beta diversity. In-frame beta chains were kept once TCRdb had trimmed the public reads at Q25 with fastp and called clones with MiXCR. Each entry merges the rows of one CDR3 protein and shows their most common DNA and genes. In this record, the V and J calls reflect TCRdb's handling and not the investigators' own analysis. The sample table contains 550,000 to 750,000 distinct CDR3 sequences; only one count was recorded for around 21% of them. The top ten hold 3% to 4.5% of the sample.

From the cysteine through the phenylalanine, the CDR3 covers 14 amino acids. The sequence is cut down to CDR3 DNA, 42 bases in frame from base 1. The germline V and J ends show losses of 1 base and 4 bases respectively, and no gene match explains 3 bases of the junction. The germline V gene provides CDR1 MDHEN and CDR2 SYDVKM. Points the paper makes about the study in general: The long-lived group showed more naive CD4+ T cells, fewer expanded clones and increased TCR diversity than the aged group, suggesting age selection. As age increased, observed TCR beta diversity per million T cells dropped in a roughly linear way, and a significant reduction was already evident by age 40. Bulk unsorted PBMC profiling prevented conclusive comparison of naive and antigen-experienced compartments. A strong correlation was found between observed TCR beta diversity and the percentage of naive T cells measured by flow cytometry. Estimates of total diversity from one million sequenced T cells were regarded as lower bounds and underestimates. Donor CMV infection status was unknown, potentially confounding age-related changes in expanded clonotypes.

The sequence came from a man aged 65 to 85 in good health. The chain is assembled from TRBV28 and TRBJ1-2, with 7 central nucleotides matching TRBD1. The sequencing input was blood. The nucleotides read TGTGCCAGCAGTTTATCGGGGACAGCCTATGGCTACACCTTC. Its protein is CASSLSGTAYGYTF.